The 27 T cell receptor beta chains presented below share a single source sample, sequenced in a study of T cell repertoires in cytomegalovirus infection. These TCRs are of unknown antigen specificity. One entry per CDR3 protein, called by TCRdb with MiXCR from the reads. This table has approximately 100,000 distinct CDR3 sequences, roughly 41% appearing once. Sequencing used CD8+ T cells from cultured PBMCs, obtained from culture after CMV antigen stimulation. These receptors were obtained from a human donor in good health (CMV status not recorded). Some clones in this sample may be carry-over from other donors' samples.

This chain links TRBV4-1 with TRBJ2-5, with 9 bases identical to TRBD1. Germline-derived CDR1 and CDR2 are MGHRA and YSYEKL. This CDR3 is built from 15 residues. With V trimmed by 0 bases and J by 4 bases, 3 bases remained unmatched. The CDR3 coding sequence is TGCGCCAGCAGCCAAGAACAGGGGGCCCGAGAGACCCAGTACTTC. It codes for CASSQEQGARETQYF.

In this sample, this clonotype turned up many times. The gene calls are TRBV29-1 and TRBJ2-7; D might be TRBD1 (5 bases). Trimming took off 4 bases at V and 7 bases at J, with 17 bases between the two ends. The CDR3 runs 13 residues. From germline, CDR1 is SQVTM and CDR2 ANQGSEA. Here the CDR3 reads CSVADSTHSEQYF. CDR3 sequence (DNA): TGCAGCGTTGCAGACAGCACCCACTCGGAGCAGTACTTC.

The table lists this clonotype with a few counts. V gene TRBV4-1 combines with J gene TRBJ1-1; D call uncertain. The CDR3 has 16 amino acids. Per the germline V gene, CDR1 is MGHRA and CDR2 is YSYEKL. Trimming shortened V by 6 bases and J by 1 base, and 18 bases separated the two germline ends. The CDR3 loop reads CASSPMGFPGNTEAFF. The CDR3 DNA follows: TGCGCCAGCAGTCCGATGGGCTTTCCGGGGAACACTGAAGCTTTCTTT.

The table lists this clonotype with a few counts. The chain recombines TRBV29-1 with TRBJ2-3, with 9 bases fitting TRBD1. Germline V gene lookup returns CDR1 SQVTM and CDR2 ANQGSEA. This CDR3 spans 14 amino acids. The V and J ends lost 6 bases and 0 bases, in that order; junction bases with no gene match: 4. The CDR3: CSVTGQGSTDTQYF. CDR3 nucleotide sequence: TGCAGCGTGACGGGACAGGGTAGCACAGATACGCAGTATTTT.

This clonotype was found once. A much larger clonotype is one base distant, so this may be a read error. The chain links TRBV28 to TRBJ1-5; D ambiguous. The CDR3 is 16 amino acids. The germline gives CDR1 MDHEN, CDR2 SYDVKM. The CDR3 DNA sequence: TGTGCCAGCCGAAGGTCGGCAGCGGGTGTCAATCAGCCCCAGCTTTTT. Protein product: CASRRSAAGVNQPQLF.

The chain couples TRBV6-1 to TRBJ1-5; D not resolved. V was trimmed by 0 bases and J by 2 bases, leaving 5 bases between them. Germline V CDR1 and CDR2: MNHNS, SASEGT. CDR3 length: 14 amino acids. CDR3 residues: CASSEAAGNQPQHF. CDR3 nucleotides: TGTGCCAGCAGTGAAGCTGCGGGCAATCAGCCCCAGCATTTT.

The V call is TRBV15, the J call TRBJ1-2, with D maybe TRBD1 (6 bases). The V gene's germline CDR1 is LNHNV and CDR2 YYDKDF (reference sequence). Trimming left V 0 bases short and J 6 bases short, with 17 bases between. The CDR3 sequence is 16 residues long. CDR3 residues: CATSRDEIDRPNGYTF. The CDR3 DNA reads as TGTGCCACCAGCAGAGATGAGATCGACAGGCCTAATGGCTACACCTTC.

The chain is built from TRBV11-3 and TRBJ2-1; the match to TRBD1 covers 9 bases. The CDR3 consists of 14 residues. V was clipped by 4 bases and J by 7 bases; unmatched bases: 5. The germline V gene encodes CDR1 SGHNT and CDR2 YENEEA. The CDR3 nucleotides read TGTGCCAGCAGCTCCGGGACAGGGTGGAATGAGCAGTTCTTC. It codes for CASSSGTGWNEQFF. Complete variable domain (other parts from reference TRBV11-3 and TRBJ2-1): EAGVVQSPRYKIIEKKQPVAFWCNPISGHNTLYWYLQNLGQGPELLIRYENEEAVDDSQLPKDRFSAERLKGVDSTLKIQPAELGDSAVYLCASSSGTGWNEQFFGPGTRLTVL.

V usage is TRBV7-8 and J usage is TRBJ2-3; possible D gene TRBD2, 5 bases. Per germline, CDR1 SGHVS and CDR2 FQNEAQ. This CDR3 has 14 amino acids. Trimming took 6 bases from V and 5 from J, leaving 15 bases between them. CDR3 DNA: TGTGCCAGCAGTGACTACGTGTTGGAAGATACGCAGTATTTT. It encodes CASSDYVLEDTQYF.

This sequence joins TRBV20-1 and TRBJ1-3; D is unclear. The CDR3 sequence is 17 residues long. Germline V gives CDR1 DFQATT, CDR2 SNEGSKA (reference sequence). V was clipped by 4 bases and J by 4 bases, with 23 bases between them. The CDR3 DNA is TGCAGTGCTATTCCGGACTCCATTCAGACCTCCGGAAACACCATATATTTT. This translates into CSAIPDSIQTSGNTIYF.

This clonotype was counted between two and nine times. The chain combines TRBV2 with TRBJ1-6; D is unresolved. The CDR3 covers 15 residues. Trimming left V 1 base short and J 5 bases short, with 9 bases between. Germline V gene sequence: CDR1 SNHLY, CDR2 FYNNEI. CDR3 amino acids: CASSEGRVNNSPLHF. Here the CDR3 DNA reads TGTGCCAGCAGTGAAGGCCGAGTTAATAATTCACCCCTCCACTTT.

This clonotype was seen more than once but under ten times. The chain is built from TRBV7-4 and TRBJ1-6; D call uncertain. CDR1 is SGHVT, CDR2 SQSDAQ, per germline. The CDR3 sequence is 17 residues long. The V end was cut by 1 base, the J end by 13 bases, with 23 bases between. The CDR3 loop is CASSLDAVRRVTWPLHF. DNA for the CDR3: TGTGCCAGCAGCTTAGACGCGGTGAGGAGGGTGACATGGCCCCTCCACTTT.

The J gene is TRBJ2-7, the V gene TRBV20-1; D is uncertain. The CDR3 runs 12 residues. V was shortened by 6 bases and J by 7 bases, with 16 bases between the two germline ends. Germline values: CDR1 DFQATT, CDR2 SNEGSKA (reference sequence). The DNA of the CDR3 is TGCAGTGCAACTTTTCAGGCGCGGGAGCAGTACTTC. It translates to CSATFQAREQYF.

The chain has TRBV7-6 and TRBJ1-1; D call uncertain. The CDR3 has 14 residues. The V gene's germline CDR1 is SGHVS and CDR2 FNYEAQ. The V and J ends lost 0 bases and 4 bases respectively, with 9 bases between them. The CDR3 loop reads CASSLALGLTEAFF. The CDR3 nucleotides read TGTGCCAGCAGCTTAGCGCTTGGTCTCACTGAAGCTTTCTTT.

The rearrangement uses TRBV29-1 and TRBJ2-6, with D hard to call. The CDR3 covers 15 residues. Trimming removed 1 base at V and 0 bases at J, with 7 bases between. Germline CDR1 and CDR2: SQVTM and ANQGSEA. CDR3 nucleotides: TGCAGCGTTGAAGCCGGTATCTCTGGGGCCAACGTCCTGACTTTC. Translating it yields CSVEAGISGANVLTF. Based on the CDR3 plus reference TRBV29-1 and TRBJ2-6, the full variable domain is SAVISQKPSRDICQRGTSLTIQCQVDSQVTMMFWYRQQPGQSLTLIATANQGSEATYESGFVIDKFPISRPNLTFSTLTVSNMSPEDSSIYLCSVEAGISGANVLTFGAGSRLTVL.

The table lists this clonotype with a few counts. The chain couples TRBV19 to TRBJ2-2, with 14 bases fitting TRBD2. Germline V gene lookup returns CDR1 LNHDA and CDR2 SQIVND (reference sequence). Losses at the gene ends were 4 bases for V and 3 bases for J; bases not matched to a gene: 1. This CDR3 contains 16 residues. The CDR3 DNA reads TGTGCCAGTAGTACGGGACTAGCGGGGGACACCGGGGAGCTGTTTTTT. Its translation: CASSTGLAGDTGELFF.

This clonotype was seen more than once but under ten times. The chain links TRBV5-4 to TRBJ2-2; D remains ambiguous. This CDR3 has 13 residues. Germline CDR1 SGHNT, CDR2 YYREEE (reference sequence). Trimming removed 4 bases from V and 6 bases from J, with 10 bases in between. CDR3: CASSAPRPGELFF. CDR3 nucleotide sequence: TGTGCCAGCAGCGCACCCCGGCCCGGGGAGCTGTTTTTT.

This clonotype was found a few times. Written as DNA, the CDR3 is TGCAGCGTTGGAGGGGGAGCGGGGGGCCCTTACGAGCAGTACTTC. The encoded protein is CSVGGGAGGPYEQYF. J is TRBJ2-7 and V is TRBV29-1; 9 nucleotides align to TRBD2. The CDR3 loop spans 15 amino acids. CDR1 SQVTM and CDR2 ANQGSEA come from the germline V gene. With 4 bases clipped from V and 4 bases from J, the junction kept 11 bases outside the gene matches.

The CDR3: CASHGGLVPDTQYF. The CDR3, as DNA: TGTGCCAGCCACGGGGGACTAGTCCCAGATACGCAGTATTTT. The chain is built from TRBV7-8 and TRBJ2-3; 8 bases are a match to TRBD2. Trimming took 8 bases from V and 4 from J; bases not matched to a gene: 8. This CDR3 is 14 amino acids long. Germline loops: CDR1 SGHVS, CDR2 FQNEAQ.

The chain links TRBV27 to TRBJ1-1, with a tentative D call TRBD1 (6 bases). The CDR3 length is 14 residues. CDR1 and CDR2 (germline): MNHEY, SMNVEV (reference sequence). V lost 1 base and J lost 5, with 11 bases in between. CDR3 sequence: CASSLFPGETEAFF. Written as DNA, the CDR3 is TGTGCCAGCAGTTTATTCCCAGGGGAGACTGAAGCTTTCTTT.

This chain connects TRBV2 to TRBJ1-6; D call uncertain. The CDR3 is 12 residues long. V was pared by 6 bases and J by 3 bases, with 3 bases between. Germline CDR1 SNHLY, CDR2 FYNNEI. The DNA for the CDR3 is TGTGCCAGCAGACTCTATAATTCACCCCTCCACTTT. Its translation: CASRLYNSPLHF.

The chain recombines TRBV7-2 with TRBJ1-1; D possibly corresponds to TRBD1 (5 bases). Germline assignment: CDR1 SGHTA and CDR2 FQGNSA. The ends were cut back, 4 bases at V and 4 bases at J, with 22 bases in the middle. The CDR3 is 17 amino acids. In DNA, the CDR3 is TGTGCCAGCAGCTACACACCGGGACCCCGAAGCGGCACTGAAGCTTTCTTT. Translation: CASSYTPGPRSGTEAFF.

This CDR3 reads CASSESPFSQSTYEQYF. The CDR3 region has the DNA TGTGCCAGCAGTGAGTCCCCCTTCTCCCAGAGTACCTACGAGCAGTACTTC. The rearrangement links TRBV6-1 to TRBJ2-7; D uncertain. Germline V lookup: CDR1 MNHNS, CDR2 SASEGT. Trimming removed 3 bases at V and 2 bases at J, with 20 bases between. CDR3 length equals 17 residues.

Regarding this clonotype: One end of the junction is discordant with germline, which a read error may explain. This chain links TRBV25-1 with TRBJ1-1; D perhaps matches TRBD1 (5 bases). The CDR3 is 15 residues long. Germline V gene sequence: CDR1 MGHDK, CDR2 SYGVNS. CDR3 sequence (DNA): TGTACCAGCAGTGACGCCCGTGGGGGGAACACTGAAGCTTTCTTT. Protein sequence: CTSSDARGGNTEAFF.

The chain uses TRBV29-1 and TRBJ2-3; 8 bases fit TRBD2. Germline CDR1 SQVTM, CDR2 ANQGSEA. The V gene end was trimmed by 7 bases and the J gene end by 6 bases; junction bases not matched to a gene: 12. The length of the CDR3 is 14 residues. The CDR3 reads CSAEPSAGVDTQYF. The DNA of the CDR3 is TGCAGCGCTGAGCCATCAGCGGGGGTGGATACGCAGTATTTT.

This chain connects TRBV7-3 to TRBJ2-7; D perhaps matches TRBD2 (5 bases). Germline assignment: CDR1 SGHTA and CDR2 FQGTGA. The CDR3 spans 14 residues. V was trimmed by 5 bases and J by 4 bases, leaving 15 bases between them. The CDR3 protein is CASSAPGVLYEQYF. CDR3 bases: TGTGCCAGCAGCGCACCCGGGGTTCTGTACGAGCAGTACTTC.

The gene calls are TRBV7-2 and TRBJ1-4; D perhaps matches TRBD1 (5 bases). Trimming pared 2 bases from V and 8 bases from J, leaving 12 bases between. Germline V gives CDR1 SGHTA, CDR2 FQGNSA. The CDR3 sequence is 14 residues long. The CDR3 spells CASSLSGGWEKLFF. The CDR3 coding sequence is TGTGCCAGCAGCTTATCGGGGGGTTGGGAAAAACTGTTTTTT.